The 29 T cell receptor beta chains below all came from one sample that was sequenced in a study of blood T cell repertoires in COVID-19. The data were produced by immunoSEQ multiplex PCR, yet TCRdb's version contains in-frame clones alone and is incomplete. Here the sample spans approximately 230,000 clones, about 88% being singletons. Input material: peripheral blood. These receptors all come from a woman in her thirties or forties who had recovered from COVID-19.

The J gene is TRBJ2-7, the V gene TRBV30; a possible D gene is TRBD2 (6 bases). The CDR3 is 13 residues long. Germline CDR1 GTSNPN, CDR2 SVGIG (reference sequence). Trimming removed 5 bases at V and 3 bases at J, with 14 bases between. The DNA of the CDR3 is TGTGCCTGGGGGGGGACGCGCATCTACGAGCAGTACTTC. Translated, it gives CAWGGTRIYEQYF.

The chain links TRBV3-1 (or the pseudogene TRBV3-2) to TRBJ1-2; tentatively, D is TRBD1 (6 bases). Looked up from germline, CDR1 is LGHDT and CDR2 is YNNKEL (reference sequence). Trimming took off 1 base at V and 2 bases at J, with 17 bases between the two ends. CDR3 length: 17 residues. The CDR3 loop is CASSQVRGGNRNYGYTF. As DNA, the CDR3 is TGTGCCAGCAGCCAAGTTCGCGGGGGCAACCGAAACTATGGCTACACCTTC.

The J gene is TRBJ2-1, the V gene TRBV27, with D perhaps matching TRBD1 (5 bases). CDR3 length equals 14 residues. Per germline, CDR1 MNHEY and CDR2 SMNVEV (reference sequence). V lost 4 bases and J 4 bases, leaving 11 bases between the germline ends. The CDR3 reads CASSSPQGYNEQFF. CDR3 in DNA: TGTGCCAGCAGTTCACCCCAGGGTTACAATGAGCAGTTCTTC.

This chain joins TRBV18 and TRBJ1-2; 9 nucleotides line up with TRBD1. The CDR3 loop spans 12 amino acids. J was trimmed by 8 bases and V by 3 bases; bases with no gene match: 1. CDR1 is KGHSH, CDR2 LQKENI, per germline. The CDR3 sequence is CASSPGTGGYTF. CDR3 bases: TGTGCCAGCTCACCGGGGACAGGGGGCTACACCTTC.

J is TRBJ2-7 and V is TRBV20-1, with 8 bases identical to TRBD2. Trimming removed 6 bases from V and 4 bases from J; junction bases left unmatched: 2. This CDR3 is 11 amino acids long. Germline CDR1 is DFQATT and CDR2 is SNEGSKA (reference sequence). The CDR3 region is CSAGLVYEQYF. DNA for the CDR3: TGCAGTGCGGGACTAGTTTACGAGCAGTACTTC.

This clone was seen more than once but under ten times. The J gene is TRBJ2-4, the V gene TRBV5-5, with TRBD1 matching over 9 bases. The junction had 12 bases not matched to a gene; V was cut back by 5 bases and J by 9 bases. The CDR3 totals 15 residues. CDR1 and CDR2 from the germline V gene are SGHKS and YYEKEE (reference sequence). CDR3 DNA sequence: TGTGCCAGCAGTTTCGGACAGGGGTCGATGGGCATTCAGTACTTC. It translates to CASSFGQGSMGIQYF.

The V gene is TRBV23-1, the J gene TRBJ2-7; tentatively, D is TRBD2 (6 bases). TRBV23-1 qualifies as an ORF whose function is uncertain. The CDR3 has 16 amino acids. The V and J ends lost 4 bases and 6 bases respectively, with 22 bases between them. The CDR3, as DNA: TGCGCCAGCAGTCCGACTCGGGGGAATCAACTACGCGAGCAGTACTTC. Translation: CASSPTRGNQLREQYF.

V and J are TRBV6-1 and TRBJ2-7; 14 bases agree with TRBD2. The CDR3 sequence is 19 residues long. With 4 bases clipped from V and 3 bases from J, the junction kept 14 bases outside the gene matches. Germline V CDR1 and CDR2: MNHNS, SASEGT. CDR3 residues: CASSASGTSGRGTGYEQYF. The CDR3 bases are TGTGCCAGCAGTGCCTCCGGGACTAGCGGGAGAGGTACCGGCTACGAGCAGTACTTC.

The gene calls are TRBV27 and TRBJ1-2; 11 bases map to TRBD1. CDR3 length: 16 amino acids. With 5 bases clipped from V and 4 bases from J, the junction kept 9 bases outside the gene matches. Germline values: CDR1 MNHEY, CDR2 SMNVEV (reference sequence). CDR3 nucleotides: TGTGCCAGCAGTGGGCGGGACAGGGGGGCGGTCTATGGCTACACCTTC. It specifies CASSGRDRGAVYGYTF.

The chain couples TRBV30 to TRBJ2-7; possible D gene TRBD1, 6 bases. Trimming pared 5 bases from V and 3 bases from J, leaving 11 bases between. CDR3 size: 12 residues. Per the germline V gene, CDR1 is GTSNPN and CDR2 is SVGIG (reference sequence). As DNA, the CDR3 is TGTGCCTGGGCGAGGGGGAGCTACGAGCAGTACTTC. Translation gives CAWARGSYEQYF.

The rearrangement joins TRBV19 to TRBJ2-5; perhaps TRBD2 as D (6 bases). CDR1 LNHDA and CDR2 SQIVND come from the germline V gene (reference sequence). Trimming left V 5 bases short and J 7 bases short, with 11 bases between. This CDR3 region has 12 residues. Written as DNA, the CDR3 is TGTGCCAGTAGTTCGGGAGAGGCGACCCAGTACTTC. It translates to CASSSGEATQYF. Drawing the rest from reference TRBV19 and TRBJ2-5, the complete variable domain is DGGITQSPKYLFRKEGQNVTLSCEQNLNHDAMYWYRQDPGQGLRLIYYSQIVNDFQKGDIAEGYSVSREKKESFPLTVTSAQKNPTAFYLCASSSGEATQYFGPGTRLLVL.

V and J are TRBV11-2 and TRBJ1-3; D gene unclear. Per germline, CDR1 SGHAT and CDR2 FQNNGV. The germline V and J ends were trimmed by 2 bases and 1 base, with 6 bases remaining between them. CDR3 length: 14 residues. CDR3: CASSLLRSGNTIYF. As DNA, the CDR3 is TGTGCCAGCAGCTTATTACGGTCTGGAAACACCATATATTTT.

The chain is built from TRBV12-5 and TRBJ2-1; 15 nucleotides line up with TRBD2. The length of the CDR3 is 18 residues. Germline CDR1 is LGHNT and CDR2 is FRNRAP. V was pared by 1 base and J by 9 bases, with 10 bases of the junction left unmatched. The CDR3 DNA reads TGTGCTAGTGGTTTGGGTACCCCGGGACTAGCGGGAGGTAGTGAGCAGTTCTTC. As protein: CASGLGTPGLAGGSEQFF.

This rearrangement joins TRBV7-2 to TRBJ1-4; D perhaps matches TRBD1 (5 bases). The CDR3 runs 15 residues. CDR1 SGHTA and CDR2 FQGNSA come from the germline V gene. Trimming took 6 bases from V and 0 from J, leaving 11 bases between them. The CDR3 here is CASRLTVATNEKLFF. CDR3 DNA: TGTGCCAGCAGGTTGACAGTTGCAACTAATGAAAAACTGTTTTTT.

The chain recombines TRBV7-3 with TRBJ2-2; perhaps TRBD1 as D (5 bases). Germline V CDR1 and CDR2: SGHTA, FQGTGA. V was cut by 2 bases and J by 2 bases, with 9 bases left in between. The CDR3 spans 15 residues. The CDR3 is CASSLLQANTGELFF. The CDR3 nucleotides are TGTGCCAGCAGCTTACTACAGGCAAACACCGGGGAGCTGTTTTTT.

This chain links TRBV9 with TRBJ2-5; TRBD1 matches 7 bases. With 4 bases clipped from V and 2 bases from J, the junction kept 8 bases outside the gene matches. This CDR3 has 15 amino acids. The V gene's germline CDR1 is SGDLS and CDR2 YYNGEE. CDR3 protein: CASSPRTGEQETQYF. DNA for the CDR3: TGTGCCAGCAGCCCCCGGACAGGAGAACAAGAGACCCAGTACTTC.

This chain uses TRBV25-1 with TRBJ1-2; the match to TRBD1 covers 9 bases. The CDR3 contains 15 residues. Germline V gene data show CDR1 as MGHDK and CDR2 as SYGVNS. V was pared by 4 bases and J by 5 bases, with 8 bases of the junction left unmatched. CDR3 in DNA: TGTGCCAGCAGTGCCGGACAGGGACAGGGATATGGCTACACCTTC. This sequence encodes CASSAGQGQGYGYTF.

The chain joins TRBV19 to TRBJ1-5; maybe TRBD1 (6 bases). This CDR3 spans 14 amino acids. Trimming removed 7 bases from V and 9 bases from J, with 19 bases in between. Germline-derived CDR1 and CDR2 are LNHDA and SQIVND (reference sequence). DNA for the CDR3: TGTGCCAGTATACGGCAGGGGTCCCCCGGGCCCCAGCATTTT. Its translation: CASIRQGSPGPQHF.

The rearrangement joins TRBV4-2 to TRBJ2-5; 10 bases are shared with TRBD1. Germline trimming cut 3 bases from V and 5 bases from J; bases unmatched to any gene: 12. This CDR3 contains 17 residues. Looked up from germline, CDR1 is LGHNA and CDR2 is YNFKEQ. CDR3 sequence: CASSQDLDRGLGETQYF. In nucleotides, the CDR3 is TGTGCCAGCAGCCAGGACCTCGACAGGGGGCTGGGGGAGACCCAGTACTTC.

The chain links TRBV4-2 to TRBJ2-1; maybe TRBD1 (5 bases). Trimming left V 6 bases short and J 0 bases short, with 15 bases between. CDR3 length: 16 residues. The germline V gene encodes CDR1 LGHNA and CDR2 YNFKEQ. The CDR3: CASSPRQLSSYNEQFF. CDR3 DNA sequence: TGTGCCAGCAGTCCCCGACAGTTGAGCTCCTACAATGAGCAGTTCTTC.

This clone was observed a single time. The chain carries TRBV6-5 and TRBJ2-3, with 8 positions matching TRBD2. Per germline, CDR1 MNHEY and CDR2 SVGAGI. The junction had 6 bases not matched to a gene; V was cut back by 4 bases and J by 3 bases. The CDR3 length is 15 residues. In nucleotides, the CDR3 is TGTGCCAGCAGTTCTCGGGGGGGCCTGACAGATACGCAGTATTTT. Encoded protein: CASSSRGGLTDTQYF.

The rearrangement joins TRBV27 to TRBJ2-3; 10 positions match TRBD2. Germline CDR1 and CDR2: MNHEY and SMNVEV (reference sequence). J was trimmed by 6 bases and V by 5 bases; bases with no gene match: 5. The CDR3 loop spans 14 amino acids. The CDR3 region has the DNA TGTGCCAGCAGTGAGCGGGGGGGGTGGGATACGCAGTATTTT. Translation: CASSERGGWDTQYF.

The chain uses TRBV9 and TRBJ2-7; 7 nucleotides line up with TRBD1. J lost 1 base, V lost 4 bases, and 5 bases had no gene match. This CDR3 has 14 residues. The V gene's germline CDR1 is SGDLS and CDR2 YYNGEE. CDR3 bases: TGTGCCAGCAGCTTAGGACAGGCTTCCTACGAGCAGTACTTC. Encoded protein: CASSLGQASYEQYF. The full variable domain, rest sourced from reference TRBV9 and TRBJ2-7, is DSGVTQTPKHLITATGQRVTLRCSPRSGDLSVYWYQQSLDQGLQFLIQYYNGEERAKGNILERFSAQQFPDLHSELNLSSLELGDSALYFCASSLGQASYEQYFGPGTRLTVT.

This chain uses TRBV19 with TRBJ2-1; 11 bases map to TRBD2. The ends lost 5 bases at V and 5 bases at J; junction bases unmatched: 8. Germline values: CDR1 LNHDA, CDR2 SQIVND (reference sequence). The CDR3 totals 16 residues. Here the CDR3 reads CASSLMTSGTHNEQFF. The CDR3, as DNA: TGTGCCAGTAGTTTGATGACTAGCGGGACACACAATGAGCAGTTCTTC.

This clone was picked up a small number of times. This rearrangement joins TRBV2 to TRBJ1-6, with D possibly matching TRBD1 (5 bases). The V gene's germline CDR1 is SNHLY and CDR2 FYNNEI. The CDR3 is made up of 14 amino acids. V shed 2 bases and J shed 9 bases, with 11 bases lying between them. The CDR3 DNA reads as TGTGCCAGCAGTGAACTCAGGGTGAGTTCACCCCTCCACTTT. Translated: CASSELRVSSPLHF. Together with reference TRBV2 and TRBJ1-6, the CDR3 gives the full variable domain: EPEVTQTPSHQVTQMGQEVILRCVPISNHLYFYWYRQILGQKVEFLVSFYNNEISEKSEIFDDQFSVERPDGSNFTLKIRSTKLEDSAMYFCASSELRVSSPLHFGNGTRLTVT.

This clone was seen at least ten times. V usage is TRBV2 and J usage is TRBJ2-7; the D gene is possibly TRBD2 (7 bases). This CDR3 comprises 13 residues. Germline values: CDR1 SNHLY, CDR2 FYNNEI. The V end was cut by 6 bases, the J end by 6 bases, with 15 bases between. In DNA, the CDR3 is TGTGCCAGCAGGGTGGGAGGGGGGTCCGAGCAGTACTTC. Amino acids: CASRVGGGSEQYF.

This chain's CDR3 is CASSQGGGAEQYF. Here the CDR3 DNA reads TGCGCCAGCAGCCAAGGAGGGGGGGCCGAGCAGTACTTC. The chain carries TRBV4-3 and TRBJ2-7; perhaps TRBD2 as D (7 bases). CDR1 and CDR2 (germline): LGHNA, YSLEER. V lost 1 base and J lost 6, with 10 bases in between. This CDR3 comprises 13 residues.

This sequence joins TRBV5-4 and TRBJ2-5; possible D gene TRBD1, 5 bases. The CDR3 sequence is 13 residues long. V lost 0 bases to trimming and J lost 3 bases, with 6 bases between them. CDR1 is SGHNT, CDR2 YYREEE, per germline (reference sequence). CDR3 DNA sequence: TGTGCCAGCAGCTTGGGGGGCAAAGAGACCCAGTACTTC. This encodes CASSLGGKETQYF. Using reference TRBV5-4 and TRBJ2-5 for the parts outside the CDR3, the full variable domain is ETGVTQSPTHLIKTRGQQVTLRCSSQSGHNTVSWYQQALGQGPQFIFQYYREEENGRGNFPPRFSGLQFPNYSSELNVNALELDDSALYLCASSLGGKETQYFGPGTRLLVL.

The chain is built from TRBV4-2 and TRBJ1-2, with D unclear. Germline loops: CDR1 LGHNA, CDR2 YNFKEQ. Trimming took off 2 bases at V and 4 bases at J, with 11 bases between the two ends. The CDR3 totals 14 residues. The CDR3 bases are TGTGCCAGCAGCCAAAATCTAGGATCCTATGGCTACACCTTC. This sequence encodes CASSQNLGSYGYTF.